The TCR beta chain described here comes from a study of blood T cell repertoires in COVID-19. Study context: Donors in the United States, Italy and Spain gave samples during acute or convalescent COVID-19. The cDNA or gDNA used as material had been derived from T cells, B-cell-depleted T cells, or PBMCs.

Germline lookup yields CDR1 LNHDA and CDR2 SQIVND (reference sequence). CDR3 length: 15 amino acids. The ends were cut back, 7 bases at V and 3 bases at J, with 19 bases in the middle. The data were produced by immunoSEQ multiplex PCR, yet TCRdb's version contains in-frame clones alone and is incomplete. The table lists approximately 260,000 clones, roughly nine tenths of them singletons. The V gene is TRBV19, the J gene TRBJ2-7, with a tentative D call TRBD2 (6 bases). The source is a man aged 50 to 59 with acute or convalescent COVID-19. The material sequenced was peripheral blood. This CDR3 is CASTPEASGLYEQYF. As DNA, the CDR3 is TGTGCCAGTACCCCAGAGGCGTCGGGACTCTACGAGCAGTACTTC. Full variable domain (remainder filled in from reference TRBV19 and TRBJ2-7): DGGITQSPKYLFRKEGQNVTLSCEQNLNHDAMYWYRQDPGQGLRLIYYSQIVNDFQKGDIAEGYSVSREKKESFPLTVTSAQKNPTAFYLCASTPEASGLYEQYFGPGTRLTVT.